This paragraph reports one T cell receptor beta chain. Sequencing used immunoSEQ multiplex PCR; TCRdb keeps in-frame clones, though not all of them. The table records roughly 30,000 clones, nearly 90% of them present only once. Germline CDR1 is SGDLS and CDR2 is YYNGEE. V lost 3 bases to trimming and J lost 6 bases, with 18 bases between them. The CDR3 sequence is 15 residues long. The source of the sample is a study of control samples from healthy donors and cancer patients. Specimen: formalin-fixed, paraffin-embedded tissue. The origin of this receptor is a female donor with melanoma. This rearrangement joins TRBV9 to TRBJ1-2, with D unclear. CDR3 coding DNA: TGTGCCAGCAGCGAAACCCCCGGGAATACCCATGGCTACACCTTC. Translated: CASSETPGNTHGYTF.